This T cell receptor beta chain originates from a study of T-cell reconstitution after alpha-beta-depleted transplantation in children. Molecular barcoding with unique molecular identifiers was used for the TCRbeta library. TCRdb recomputed calls from the PCR reads with MiXCR, one row per CDR3 protein. The table lists more than 20,000 distinct CDR3 sequences, approximately 10% of them singletons. At least ten counts were recorded for this clonotype. V was cut by 2 bases and J by 5 bases, with 13 bases left in between. Germline loops: CDR1 SGHRS, CDR2 YFSETQ. This CDR3 is 14 amino acids long. This specimen was PBMCs from the stem cell graft donor, taken from the stem cell graft. V and J are TRBV5-1 and TRBJ1-1, with no clear D. This receptor was taken from a human donor who donated a stem cell graft to a child with chronic granulomatous disease. The CDR3 protein is CASSFPGRETEAFF. In DNA form, the CDR3 reads TGCGCCAGCAGCTTTCCGGGCCGAGAAACTGAAGCTTTCTTT. Complete variable domain (other parts from reference TRBV5-1 and TRBJ1-1): KAGVTQTPRYLIKTRGQQVTLSCSPISGHRSVSWYQQTPGQGLQFLFEYFSETQRNKGNFPGRFSGRQFSNSRSEMNVSTLELGDSALYLCASSFPGRETEAFFGQGTRLTVV.